This TCR beta chain was sequenced in a study of blood T cell repertoires in COVID-19. Study-level information: There were acute and convalescent COVID-19 samples, and they came from the United States, Italy and Spain. PBMCs, B-cell-depleted T cells, or T cells were the source of the cDNA or gDNA that made up the material.

In the original processing: Estimation of nucleated cell counts relied on the amplification of reference gene primers. Method: immunoSEQ multiplex PCR; TCRdb's copy keeps in-frame clones and lacks some. V and J calls and clone size are as listed in that table; D and trimming were resolved from the DNA. Here the sample spans 130,000 or so clones, about 89% being singletons. V lost 10 bases to trimming and J lost 8 bases, with 23 bases between them. The germline V gene encodes CDR1 MDHEN and CDR2 SYDVKM. The CDR3 extends over 15 amino acids. Sample: peripheral blood. The V call is TRBV28, the J call TRBJ1-4; unclear D gene. The receptor was derived from a man aged 60 to 69 with COVID-19, enrolled during active disease. The chain's CDR3 is CATARGGIGGEKLFF. The CDR3 DNA sequence: TGTGCCACCGCACGAGGAGGGATCGGAGGGGAAAAACTGTTTTTT.